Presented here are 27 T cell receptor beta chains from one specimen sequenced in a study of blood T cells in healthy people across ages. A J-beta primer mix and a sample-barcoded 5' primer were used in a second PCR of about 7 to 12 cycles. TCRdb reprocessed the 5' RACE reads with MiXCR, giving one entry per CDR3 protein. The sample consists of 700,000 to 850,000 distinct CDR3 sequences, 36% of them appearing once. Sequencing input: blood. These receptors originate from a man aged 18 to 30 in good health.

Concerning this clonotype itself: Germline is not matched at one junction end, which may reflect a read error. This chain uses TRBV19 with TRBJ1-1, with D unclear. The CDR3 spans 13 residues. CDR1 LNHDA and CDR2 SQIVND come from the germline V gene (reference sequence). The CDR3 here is CASNITPNTEAFF. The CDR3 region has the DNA TGTGCCAGTAATATAACCCCGAACACTGAAGCTTTCTTT.

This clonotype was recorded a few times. The CDR3: CASSSGGTGSYEQYF. The CDR3, as DNA: TGTGCCAGCAGCTCAGGCGGGACAGGTTCCTACGAGCAGTACTTC. The chain employs TRBV7-9 and TRBJ2-4, with 8 positions matching TRBD1. The end of the DNA fits TRBJ2-7 better, so the J call may be wrong. This CDR3 has 15 residues. From germline, CDR1 is SEHNR and CDR2 FQNEAQ (reference sequence).

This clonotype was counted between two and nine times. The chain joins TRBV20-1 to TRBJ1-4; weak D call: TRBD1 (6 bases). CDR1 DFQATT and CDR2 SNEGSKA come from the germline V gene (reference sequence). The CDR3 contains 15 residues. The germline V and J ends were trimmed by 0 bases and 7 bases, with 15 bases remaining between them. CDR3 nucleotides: TGCAGTGCTAGAGATCGGAGGGGGTTAAGTGAAAAACTGTTTTTT. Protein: CSARDRRGLSEKLFF.

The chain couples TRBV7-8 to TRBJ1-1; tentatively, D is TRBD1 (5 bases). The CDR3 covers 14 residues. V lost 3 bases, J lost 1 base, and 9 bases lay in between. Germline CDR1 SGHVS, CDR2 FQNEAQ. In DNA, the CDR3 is TGTGCCAGCAGCTTCAATCAGGGGAACACTGAAGCTTTCTTT. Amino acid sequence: CASSFNQGNTEAFF. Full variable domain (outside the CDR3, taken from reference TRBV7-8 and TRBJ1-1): GAGVSQSPRYKVAKRGQDVALRCDPISGHVSLFWYQQALGQGPEFLTYFQNEAQLDKSGLPSDRFFAERPEGSVSTLKIQRTQQEDSAVYLCASSFNQGNTEAFFGQGTRLTVV.

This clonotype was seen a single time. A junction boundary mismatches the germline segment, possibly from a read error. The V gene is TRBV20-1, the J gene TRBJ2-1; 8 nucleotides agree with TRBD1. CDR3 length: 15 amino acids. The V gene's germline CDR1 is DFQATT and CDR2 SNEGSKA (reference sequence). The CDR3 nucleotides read TGCAGCAACCGGAGATGGACAGGGATAGGCAATGGGCAGTTCTTC. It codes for CSNRRWTGIGNGQFF.

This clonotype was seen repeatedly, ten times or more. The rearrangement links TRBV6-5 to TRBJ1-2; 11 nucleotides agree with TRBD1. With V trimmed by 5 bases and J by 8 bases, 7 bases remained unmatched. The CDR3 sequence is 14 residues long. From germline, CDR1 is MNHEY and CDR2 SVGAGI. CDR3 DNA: TGTGCCAGCAGTACGGACAGGGGGCTTTGGGGCTACACCTTC. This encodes CASSTDRGLWGYTF.

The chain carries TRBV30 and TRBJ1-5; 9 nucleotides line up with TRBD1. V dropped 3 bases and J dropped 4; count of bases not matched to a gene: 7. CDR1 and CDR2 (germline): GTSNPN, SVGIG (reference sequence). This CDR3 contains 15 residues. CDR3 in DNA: TGTGCCTGGAGACGGACAGGGGTTGCGAATCAGCCCCAGCATTTT. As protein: CAWRRTGVANQPQHF. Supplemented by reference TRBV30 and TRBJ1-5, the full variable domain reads SQTIHQWPATLVQPVGSPLSLECTVEGTSNPNLYWYRQAAGRGLQLLFYSVGIGQISSEVPQNLSASRPQDRQFILSSKKLLLSDSGFYLCAWRRTGVANQPQHFGDGTRLSIL.

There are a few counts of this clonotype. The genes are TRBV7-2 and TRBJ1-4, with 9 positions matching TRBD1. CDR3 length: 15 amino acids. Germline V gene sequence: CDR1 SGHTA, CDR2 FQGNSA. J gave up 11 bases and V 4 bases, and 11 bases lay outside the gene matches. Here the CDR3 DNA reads TGTGCCAGCAGCTCCCTCTCGGGACAGGGAGGGAAACTGTTTTTT. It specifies CASSSLSGQGGKLFF.

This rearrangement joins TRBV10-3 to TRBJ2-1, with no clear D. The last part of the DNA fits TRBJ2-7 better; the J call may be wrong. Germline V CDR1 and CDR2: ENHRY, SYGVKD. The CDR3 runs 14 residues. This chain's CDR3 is CAISESPGYNEQYF. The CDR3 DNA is TGTGCCATCAGTGAGTCACCAGGTTACAATGAGCAGTACTTC.

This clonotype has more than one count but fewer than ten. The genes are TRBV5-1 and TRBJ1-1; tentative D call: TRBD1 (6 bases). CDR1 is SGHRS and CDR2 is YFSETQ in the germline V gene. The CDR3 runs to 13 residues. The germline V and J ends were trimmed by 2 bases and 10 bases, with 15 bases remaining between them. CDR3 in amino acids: CASSLDGQYGAFF. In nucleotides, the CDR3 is TGCGCCAGCAGCTTAGATGGACAGTACGGAGCTTTCTTT.

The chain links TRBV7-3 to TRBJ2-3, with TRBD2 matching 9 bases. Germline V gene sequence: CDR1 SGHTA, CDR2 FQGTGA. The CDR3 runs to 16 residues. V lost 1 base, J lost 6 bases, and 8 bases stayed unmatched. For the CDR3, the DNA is TGTGCCAGCAGCTTAAGTCCTAGCGGGGTATCGGATACGCAGTATTTT. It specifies CASSLSPSGVSDTQYF.

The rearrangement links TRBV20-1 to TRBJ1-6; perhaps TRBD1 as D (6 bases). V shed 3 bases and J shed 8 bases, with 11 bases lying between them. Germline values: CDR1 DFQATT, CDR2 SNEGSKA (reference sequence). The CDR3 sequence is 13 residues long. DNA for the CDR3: TGCAGTGCTAGGATACAGGGTGATTCACCCCTCCACTTT. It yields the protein CSARIQGDSPLHF.

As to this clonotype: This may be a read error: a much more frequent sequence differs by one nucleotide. The CDR3 protein is CSVAKVEEKLFF. In nucleotides, the CDR3 is TGCAGCGTTGCCAAGGTCGAGGAAAAACTGTTTTTT. This chain connects TRBV29-1 to TRBJ1-4; the D is unclear. The CDR3 has 12 residues. Per germline, CDR1 SQVTM and CDR2 ANQGSEA. Trimming left V 4 bases short and J 8 bases short, with 11 bases between.

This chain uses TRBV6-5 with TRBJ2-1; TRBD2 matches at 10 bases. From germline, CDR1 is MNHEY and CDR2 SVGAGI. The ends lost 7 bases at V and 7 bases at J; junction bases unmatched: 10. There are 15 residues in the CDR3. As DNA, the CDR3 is TGTGCCAGCACCTACACCACTAGCGGGGCTAATGAGCAGTTCTTC. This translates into CASTYTTSGANEQFF.

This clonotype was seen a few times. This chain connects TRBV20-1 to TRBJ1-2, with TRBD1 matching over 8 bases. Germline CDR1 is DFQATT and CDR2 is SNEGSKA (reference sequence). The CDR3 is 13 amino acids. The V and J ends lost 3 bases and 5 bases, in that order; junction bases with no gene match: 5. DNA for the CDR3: TGCAGTGCTAGGGGGACAGGCCTATATGGCTACACCTTC. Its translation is CSARGTGLYGYTF.

In nucleotides, the CDR3 is TGTGCCATGGCCCCGGACTTGGATACGCAGTATTTT. Encoded protein: CAMAPDLDTQYF. This chain links TRBV10-3 with TRBJ2-3, with D perhaps matching TRBD2 (5 bases). This CDR3 is 12 amino acids long. The V end was cut by 9 bases, the J end by 6 bases, with 13 bases between. CDR1 and CDR2 from the germline V gene are ENHRY and SYGVKD.

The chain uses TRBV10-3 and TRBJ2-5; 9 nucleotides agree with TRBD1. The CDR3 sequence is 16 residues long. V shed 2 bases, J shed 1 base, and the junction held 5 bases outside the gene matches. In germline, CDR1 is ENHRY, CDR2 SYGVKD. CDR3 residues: CAISEPDRGLQETQYF. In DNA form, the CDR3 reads TGTGCCATCAGTGAGCCGGACAGGGGCCTCCAAGAGACCCAGTACTTC.

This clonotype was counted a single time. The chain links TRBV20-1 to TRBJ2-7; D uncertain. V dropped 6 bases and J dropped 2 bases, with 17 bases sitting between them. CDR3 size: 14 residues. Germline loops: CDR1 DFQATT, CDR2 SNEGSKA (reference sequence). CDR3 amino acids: CSATEKYKTYEQYF. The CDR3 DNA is TGCAGTGCAACCGAAAAGTATAAGACCTACGAGCAGTACTTC.

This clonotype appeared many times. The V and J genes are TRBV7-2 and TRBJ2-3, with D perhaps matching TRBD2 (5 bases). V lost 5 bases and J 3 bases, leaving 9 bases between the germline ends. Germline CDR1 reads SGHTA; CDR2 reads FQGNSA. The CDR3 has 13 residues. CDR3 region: CASSTPGTDTQYF. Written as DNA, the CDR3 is TGTGCCAGCAGCACCCCGGGGACAGATACGCAGTATTTT. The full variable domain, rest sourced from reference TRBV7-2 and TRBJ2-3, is GAGVSQSPSNKVTEKGKDVELRCDPISGHTALYWYRQSLGQGLEFLIYFQGNSAPDKSGLPSDRFSAERTGGSVSTLTIQRTQQEDSAVYLCASSTPGTDTQYFGPGTRLTVL.

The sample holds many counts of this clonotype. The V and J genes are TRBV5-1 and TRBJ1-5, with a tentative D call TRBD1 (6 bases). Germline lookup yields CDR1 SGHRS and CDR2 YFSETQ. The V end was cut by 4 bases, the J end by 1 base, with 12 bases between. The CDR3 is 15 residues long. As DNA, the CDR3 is TGCGCCAGCAGCCTGACAGGAACGAGCAATCAGCCCCAGCATTTT. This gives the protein CASSLTGTSNQPQHF. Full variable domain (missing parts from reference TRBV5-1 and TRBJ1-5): KAGVTQTPRYLIKTRGQQVTLSCSPISGHRSVSWYQQTPGQGLQFLFEYFSETQRNKGNFPGRFSGRQFSNSRSEMNVSTLELGDSALYLCASSLTGTSNQPQHFGDGTRLSIL.

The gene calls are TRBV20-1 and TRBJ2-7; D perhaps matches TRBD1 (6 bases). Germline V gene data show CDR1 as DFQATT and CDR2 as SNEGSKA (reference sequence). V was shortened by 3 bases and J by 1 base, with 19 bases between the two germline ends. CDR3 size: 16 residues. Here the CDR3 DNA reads TGCAGTGCTAGTAATCCTCGACAGGCGAAATCCTACGAGCAGTACTTC. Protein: CSASNPRQAKSYEQYF.

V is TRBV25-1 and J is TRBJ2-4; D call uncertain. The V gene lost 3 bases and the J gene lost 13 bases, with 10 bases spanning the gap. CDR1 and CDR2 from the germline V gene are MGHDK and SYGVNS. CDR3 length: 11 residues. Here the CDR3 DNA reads TGTGCCAGCAGTGAGGCTAGTGAGCAGTACTTC. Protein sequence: CASSEASEQYF.

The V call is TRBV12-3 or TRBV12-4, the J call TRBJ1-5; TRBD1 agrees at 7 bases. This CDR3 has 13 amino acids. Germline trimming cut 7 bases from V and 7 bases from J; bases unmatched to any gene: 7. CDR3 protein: CASKQGPGQPQHF. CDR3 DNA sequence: TGTGCCAGCAAACAGGGGCCTGGCCAGCCCCAGCATTTT.

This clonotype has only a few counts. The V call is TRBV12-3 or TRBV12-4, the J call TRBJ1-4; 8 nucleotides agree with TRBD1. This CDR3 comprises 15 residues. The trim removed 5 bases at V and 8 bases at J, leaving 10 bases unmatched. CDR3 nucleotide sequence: TGTGCCAGCAGTCAAACCGGGACAGGCCCCGAAAAACTGTTTTTT. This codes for CASSQTGTGPEKLFF.

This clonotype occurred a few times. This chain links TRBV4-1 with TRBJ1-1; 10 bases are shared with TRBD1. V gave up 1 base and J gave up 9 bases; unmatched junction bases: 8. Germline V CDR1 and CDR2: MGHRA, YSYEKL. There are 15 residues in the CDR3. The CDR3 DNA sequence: TGCGCCAGCAGCCAAGTAGGGACAGGGGATGGACAAGCTTTCTTT. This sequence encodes CASSQVGTGDGQAFF.

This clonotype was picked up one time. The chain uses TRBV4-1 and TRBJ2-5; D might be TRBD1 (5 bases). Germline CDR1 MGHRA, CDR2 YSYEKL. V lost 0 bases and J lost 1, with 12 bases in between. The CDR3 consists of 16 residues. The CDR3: CASSQDLGAVQETQYF. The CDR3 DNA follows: TGCGCCAGCAGCCAAGATCTAGGGGCCGTCCAAGAGACCCAGTACTTC.

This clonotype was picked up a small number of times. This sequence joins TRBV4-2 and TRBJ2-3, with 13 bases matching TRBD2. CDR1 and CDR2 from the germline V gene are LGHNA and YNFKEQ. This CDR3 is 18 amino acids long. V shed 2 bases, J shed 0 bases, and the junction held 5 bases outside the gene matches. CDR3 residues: CASSQRGLAGPSTDTQYF. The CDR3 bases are TGTGCCAGCAGCCAAAGGGGACTAGCGGGGCCTAGCACAGATACGCAGTATTTT.